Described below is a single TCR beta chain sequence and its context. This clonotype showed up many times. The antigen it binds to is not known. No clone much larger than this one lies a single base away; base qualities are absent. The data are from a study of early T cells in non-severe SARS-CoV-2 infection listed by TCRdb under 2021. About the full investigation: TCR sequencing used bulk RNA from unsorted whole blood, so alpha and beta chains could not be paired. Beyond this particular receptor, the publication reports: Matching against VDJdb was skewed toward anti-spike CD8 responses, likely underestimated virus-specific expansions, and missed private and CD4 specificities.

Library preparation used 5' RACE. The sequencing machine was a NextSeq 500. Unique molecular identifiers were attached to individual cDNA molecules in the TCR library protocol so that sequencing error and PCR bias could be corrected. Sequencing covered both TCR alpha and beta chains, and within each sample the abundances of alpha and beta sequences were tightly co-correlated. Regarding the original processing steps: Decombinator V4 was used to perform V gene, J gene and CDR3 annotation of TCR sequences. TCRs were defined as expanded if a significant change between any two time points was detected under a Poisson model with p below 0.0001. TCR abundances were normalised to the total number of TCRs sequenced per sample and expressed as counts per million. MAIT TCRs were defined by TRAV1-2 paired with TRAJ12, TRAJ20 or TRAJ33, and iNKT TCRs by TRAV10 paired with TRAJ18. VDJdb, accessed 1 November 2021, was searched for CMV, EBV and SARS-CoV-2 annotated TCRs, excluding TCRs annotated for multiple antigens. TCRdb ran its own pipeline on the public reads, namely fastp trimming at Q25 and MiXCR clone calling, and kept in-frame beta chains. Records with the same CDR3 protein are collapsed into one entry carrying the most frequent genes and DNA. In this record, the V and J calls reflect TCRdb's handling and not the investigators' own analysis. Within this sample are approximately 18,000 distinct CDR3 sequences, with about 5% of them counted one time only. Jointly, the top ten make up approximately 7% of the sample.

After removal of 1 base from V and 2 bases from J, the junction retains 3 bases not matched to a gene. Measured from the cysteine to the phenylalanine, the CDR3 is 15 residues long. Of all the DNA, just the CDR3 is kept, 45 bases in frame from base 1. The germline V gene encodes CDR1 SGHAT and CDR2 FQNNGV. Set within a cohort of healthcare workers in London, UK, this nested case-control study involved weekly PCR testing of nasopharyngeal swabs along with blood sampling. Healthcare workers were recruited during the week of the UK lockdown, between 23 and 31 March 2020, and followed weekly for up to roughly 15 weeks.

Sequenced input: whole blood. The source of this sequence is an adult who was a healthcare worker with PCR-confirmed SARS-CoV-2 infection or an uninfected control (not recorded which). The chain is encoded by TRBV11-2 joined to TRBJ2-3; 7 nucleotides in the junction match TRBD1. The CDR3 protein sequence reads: CASSLGQGTTDTQYF. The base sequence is TGTGCCAGCAGCTTAGGACAGGGAACCACAGATACGCAGTATTTT. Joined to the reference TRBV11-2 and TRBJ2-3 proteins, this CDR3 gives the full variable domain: EAGVAQSPRYKIIEKRQSVAFWCNPISGHATLYWYQQILGQGPKLLIQFQNNGVVDDSQLPKDRFSAERLKGVDSTLKIQPAKLEDSAVYLCASSLGQGTTDTQYFGPGTRLTVL.